The source of this TCR beta chain is a study of cytomegalovirus exposure and HLA in healthy donors (dated by TCRdb to the late 2010s). As for the study more broadly: In an earlier analysis of roughly 500 of the donors, approximately 300 Gb of sequence data and 100 million or so unique TCR beta sequences from roughly 180 million T cells were reported. Among the roughly 400 genotyped donors, more than 70% belonged to the genetic ancestry cluster associated with self-reported Caucasian donors. The study aimed to test whether signatures of past pathogen exposure could be identified by cataloging public T cell receptors. An early release covering some 640 HLA-typed donors comprised 250 to 350 gigabases of sequencing data and 85 million to 100 million unique TCR sequences. The number of donors typed differed by locus, with roughly 620-630 for A, B, C, DRB1 and DQB1, roughly 520 for DQA1, 600 to 610 for DPA1, and around 450 for DPB1. A later genetic analysis took genome-wide SNP genotypes for about three fifths of the roughly 670 donors and used that subset as a discovery cohort. Donor age, sex, ethnicity and CMV serostatus were compiled alongside the repertoire data. A later analysis re-examined previously published TCR beta repertoires from 500 to 700 donors and added high-resolution HLA genotyping to investigate patterns of TCR occurrence. All discovery cohort repertoires had been generated on a single sequencing platform. Among several hundred genotyped donors of the cohort, an average of around 250,000 unique TCR beta nucleotide sequences was sequenced per donor, of which about 19% were non-productive. A separate validation cohort of some 130 different subjects was used in addition to the roughly 670-subject first cohort. To predict cytomegalovirus infection status, the study brought together high-throughput TCR immunosequencing, statistical association of individual TCRs with disease status, and machine learning. HLA typing included class I and class II loci at four-digit resolution. The study used immunosequencing to profile the T cell repertoires of approximately 690 subjects and linked those repertoires to cytomegalovirus serostatus. Four to six DR-DQ haplotypes were handled as single units for association and clustering, since linkage in the cohort was strong. An earlier analysis of around 580 of the donors used high-throughput TCR beta sequencing to judge whether each TCR beta V gene segment behaved as functional or pseudogenic. Rather than using new phenotypic data, the later analysis identified candidate immune exposures from TCR beta sequences and from how often those sequences occurred across donors. On the study overall, not on this receptor specifically: Roughly uniform sequencing depth across donors was assumed in presence/absence analyses, although this assumption may not hold. When HLA alleles, especially DR and DQ, strongly co-occurred, attributing TCR associations to individual alleles was difficult. Only TCR beta chains were sequenced in this cohort, and the absence of alpha or paired-chain data limited detectable features. In an earlier analysis of about 600 of the donors, most TCR beta V segments appeared in productive rearrangements about 87% or about 30% of the time, broadly matching IMGT annotations. Correlated functional status among segregating V segments might be attributable to linkage disequilibrium, but an unknown experimental factor could not be ruled out. A cluster of highly shared sequence variants was judged likely to be a technical artifact of the sequencing pipeline. A further reported finding was that TCR beta sequences accurately predicted the HLA-A and HLA-B alleles for most subjects in the first cohort. In vitro tests confirmed that three of the cytomegalovirus-associated TCR beta chains recognize cytomegalovirus antigens. A later analysis reported that several top co-occurrence clusters appeared linked to parvovirus B19, influenza, CMV and Epstein-Barr virus. While some public TCRs were present in many individuals, most TCR sequences turned up only very rarely across donors. According to a later analysis, TCR association rates differed among HLA loci, with DRB1 alleles showing the most associated TCRs and HLA-C alleles showing the fewest. The classifier was reported to diagnose cytomegalovirus status with high specificity and sensitivity in both the original cohort and the validation cohort. Because the 87-base-pair reads could not distinguish some IMGT-functional V segments, including TRBV6-2 and TRBV6-3, those segments were excluded. In a later genetic analysis, a missense DCLRE1C variant was associated with V-gene and J-gene trimming of TCR beta chains, and the association was replicated in an independent cohort. A later genetic analysis reported fewer N-insertions in productive TCRs among donors in an Asian-associated ancestry cluster than the roughly 700-donor mean. Most CMV-associated TCR beta chains appeared to be HLA-restricted in a later analysis, and the HLA associations seemed to be driven largely by CMV exposure. In a later analysis, HLA-associated TCR beta chains were found to be more clonally expanded and to have lower generation probabilities than equally common non-associated chains. For the cohort, immune exposure information was limited to CMV serostatus. The study gave a list of some 150 TCR beta chains associated with cytomegalovirus. The earlier analysis of about 600 of the donors excluded roughly 16 rarely observed V segments, including chromosome 9 orphons, because counts were too low. The authors suggested that the approach could potentially be extended to other disease states and immunological phenotypes. Because some donors lacked HLA typing at each locus, the association tests relied only on the typed subset. Specific HLA alleles were associated with 15,000 to 20,000 TCR beta sequences at a false discovery rate of 0.05 in a later analysis.

Sequences MNHNS (CDR1) and SASEGT (CDR2) are obtained from the germline V gene. From its cysteine to its phenylalanine, the CDR3 spans 12 amino acids. The sequence is cut down to CDR3 DNA, 36 bases in frame from base 1. The cohort was made up of 650 to 700 healthy bone marrow donors. Cohort members were all nominally healthy when sampled, although unrecorded immune exposures were likely present. The donor tested CMV seronegative, placing the donor among the 300 to 450 seronegative members of the cohort. Every donor gave a peripheral blood sample, and the peripheral blood mononuclear cells from that sample were used for TCR beta sequencing. Genomic DNA was extracted from the blood cell samples with the Qiagen DNeasy Blood Extraction Kit. The library was built by means of the immunoSEQ multiplex PCR assay. For the multiplex PCR, a mixture combining 60 forward primers for TCR Vbeta segments and 13 reverse primers for TCR Jbeta segments was used. The CDR3 region of rearranged TCR beta genes was amplified from genomic DNA with a multiplex PCR assay. The Illumina HiSeq System was used to sequence the amplified TCR beta libraries as 87-base-pair reads. Per the authors' processing: A later analysis counted approximately 74 million unique TCR beta chains across the 650 to 700 repertoires, and around 9.9 million of these chains were shared by at least two donors. To remove PCR and sequencing errors, raw reads were error-corrected and collapsed into unique sequences using a nearest-neighbor algorithm that merged closely related sequences. To assign V, D and J gene segments, CDR3 sequences were aligned to IMGT reference sequences. For a sequence to be retained, a match of at least six nucleotides to both a V gene segment and a J gene segment was required. A rearrangement was called productive if the CDR3 had no stop codons and remained in frame with V and J, and every other rearrangement was called non-productive. CDR3 was defined according to IMGT convention as the region running from the second conserved V-encoded cysteine to the conserved J-encoded phenylalanine. The earlier analysis of fewer than 700 of the donors excluded sequences that lacked an unambiguous match to a single V gene segment. An earlier analysis of a few hundred of the donors called V segments functional above 56.7% productive rearrangements and segregating when the between-donor standard deviation exceeded 5%. A statistical classification framework was built for diagnosing cytomegalovirus status from the catalog of TCR beta chain sequences. In a later analysis, V and J genes were assigned by comparing TCR nucleotide sequences against IMGT/GENE-DB human TR gene sequences. In a later analysis, CDR3 sequences and most-parsimonious VDJ recombination scenarios were assigned using the TCRdist pipeline. A later analysis defined each TCR beta chain by its CDR3 amino acid sequence plus V-gene family, and excluded reads lacking a unique V-gene family. To address suspected cross-contamination and a sequencing artifact, a later analysis removed roughly 640 highly shared, low-generation-probability nucleotide sequences. In a later analysis, a clonal expansion index for each public chain was calculated from normalized within-repertoire ranks of inferred template counts. In a later analysis, generation probabilities were computed with a VDJ recombination model fitted to out-of-frame rearrangements, and the resulting probabilities were checked against IGoR. In a later analysis, hypergeometric tests were used to score TCR-TCR, TCR-HLA and TCR-CMV co-occurrence, with a repertoire-size bias correction applied to TCR pairs. A later analysis estimated false discovery rates by permuting HLA or CMV assignments 20 times. In a later analysis, co-occurring TCRs were grouped using DBSCAN, with TCRdist sequence similarity added in when clustering inside HLA-allele-positive subsets. Repertoires with fewer than 30,000 or more than 120,000 public chains, plus five repertoires with anomalous nucleotide sharing, were excluded from co-occurrence clustering. Here the immuneACCESS table is served through TCRdb, limited to in-frame sequences with V and J called. Missing clones are a known gap in these copies; in checked studies unresolved V genes cover under half, and the rest lacks a known reason. For V, J and clone size, that table is used; D and trimming come from the DNA. The sample table contains over 110,000 clones; only one count was recorded for 82% of them. About 2.3% of the sample rests with the top ten.

Turning to this clone: Which antigen it targets is not known. No much larger clone exists at a distance of one base, and base qualities are not known.

This clonotype was sampled from a male donor in good health and CMV-seronegative. The sample taken for sequencing was PBMCs. The sequence links TRBV6-1 to TRBJ2-5; 7 middle bases align to TRBD1. TRBJ2-7 matches the DNA end more closely, so the J call is doubtful. The CDR3 protein sequence reads: CASTRDRYEQYF. The DNA sequence is TGTGCCAGCACCCGGGACAGATACGAGCAGTACTTC.